This T cell receptor (beta chain) originates from a study of blood T cells in healthy people across ages. The V end lost 4 bases, the J end lost 6 bases, and 14 bases lay between the germline ends. Germline loops: CDR1 SGHKS, CDR2 YYEKEE (reference sequence). This CDR3 contains 15 residues. Study-wide results and limits: Observed TCR beta diversity showed a strong correlation with the percentage of naive T cells as measured by flow cytometry.

Together with a sample-barcoded 5' primer, a J-beta primer mix was included in a second PCR lasting roughly 6 to 12 cycles. Via MiXCR, TCRdb re-called the 5' RACE reads, giving one row per CDR3 protein. Among around 1.1 million distinct CDR3 sequences listed, more than 30% were seen once. Comment on this clonotype: Its matching antigen is unknown.

The clonotype was recovered from a man between 18 and 35 years old in good health. What was sequenced was blood. The chain carries TRBV5-5 and TRBJ1-6, with D possibly matching TRBD1 (6 bases). DNA for the CDR3: TGTGCCAGCAGCGGAGGGGGAGGAGGTAATTCACCCCTCCACTTT. Translated: CASSGGGGGNSPLHF. The whole variable domain, filled in from reference TRBV5-5 and TRBJ1-6, reads DAGVTQSPTHLIKTRGQQVTLRCSPISGHKSVSWYQQVLGQGPQFIFQYYEKEERGRGNFPDRFSARQFPNYSSELNVNALLLGDSALYLCASSGGGGGNSPLHFGNGTRLTVT.